These 22 T cell receptor beta chains originate from one sample sequenced in a study of T cells in Graves' hyperthyroidism and ophthalmopathy. The CDR3 regions of TCR beta were amplified from RNA transcripts. Initially, a first-round RT-PCR of the TCR CDR3 employed the HTBI primer set. From the multiplex PCR reads, TCRdb called clonotypes with MiXCR, one entry per CDR3 protein. This table has around 340,000 distinct CDR3 sequences, about 18% appearing once. Material for sequencing was blood. The source of these receptors is a woman in her twenties or thirties with Graves' hyperthyroidism that later progressed to Graves' ophthalmopathy.

V gene TRBV5-4 combines with J gene TRBJ1-3, with no clear D. Trimming left V 4 bases short and J 0 bases short, with 14 bases between. CDR1 and CDR2 from the germline V gene are SGHNT and YYREEE (reference sequence). The CDR3 totals 16 residues. The CDR3 here is CASSPPAFFSGNTIYF. CDR3 in DNA: TGTGCCAGCAGCCCCCCCGCGTTTTTCTCTGGAAACACCATATATTTT.

This clonotype was detected only once. The V gene is TRBV30, the J gene TRBJ2-1; a weak D match, TRBD1 (6 bases). The CDR3 extends over 12 amino acids. CDR1 and CDR2 (germline): GTSNPN, SVGIG (reference sequence). Trimming cost V 6 bases and J 6 bases, with 12 bases left between them. The CDR3 sequence is CACPRGINEQFF. Here the CDR3 DNA reads TGTGCCTGTCCGAGGGGGATCAATGAGCAGTTCTTC.

This clonotype came up many times. This chain connects TRBV28 to TRBJ2-7; D not resolved. Trimming left V 8 bases short and J 9 bases short, with 11 bases between. Germline values: CDR1 MDHEN, CDR2 SYDVKM. The CDR3 is 10 amino acids. CDR3 sequence: CASFPSGQYF. DNA of the CDR3: TGTGCCAGCTTCCCATCCGGGCAGTACTTC.

This clonotype has at least ten counts. This chain connects TRBV10-3 to TRBJ1-2; 9 bases line up with TRBD1. V lost 6 bases to trimming and J lost 0 bases; unmatched junction nucleotides: 5. CDR1 is ENHRY, CDR2 SYGVKD, per germline. This CDR3 comprises 15 residues. The CDR3 nucleotides are TGTGCCATCAGCAGGGGGACAGGGACTAACTATGGCTACACCTTC. Protein product: CAISRGTGTNYGYTF.

In its sample, this clonotype was seen many times. The chain has TRBV7-2 and TRBJ2-7, with TRBD2 matching 11 bases. The CDR3 length is 16 residues. With V trimmed by 4 bases and J by 1 base, 6 bases remained unmatched. Germline V lookup: CDR1 SGHTA, CDR2 FQGNSA. The CDR3 bases are TGTGCCAGCAGCTCTCGACTAGCGGGGTATTCCTACGAGCAGTACTTC. Its protein is CASSSRLAGYSYEQYF.

This clonotype was recorded at least ten times. This chain links TRBV29-1 with TRBJ2-5; 7 nucleotides align to TRBD1. Germline CDR1 SQVTM, CDR2 ANQGSEA. CDR3 length equals 15 residues. The V segment lost 0 bases and the J segment 5 bases; nucleotides outside the gene matches: 9. DNA of the CDR3: TGCAGCGTTGAAGATTATCAGGGGGACGGGGAGACCCAGTACTTC. It codes for CSVEDYQGDGETQYF.

This clonotype was counted at least ten times. The rearrangement uses TRBV27 and TRBJ2-1; the D gene is possibly TRBD1 (5 bases). V was pared by 0 bases and J by 8 bases, with 14 bases between. This CDR3 is built from 15 residues. Germline CDR1 and CDR2: MNHEY and SMNVEV (reference sequence). The CDR3 DNA is TGTGCCAGCAGTTTATCGCAGGGTTCTTGGGATGAGCAGTTCTTC. This gives the protein CASSLSQGSWDEQFF.

This clonotype has just a few counts. The chain carries TRBV5-1 and TRBJ1-4; D unresolved. The CDR3 has 14 residues. Trimming took 1 base from V and 4 from J, leaving 8 bases between them. Germline V gives CDR1 SGHRS, CDR2 YFSETQ. The CDR3 region has the DNA TGCGCCAGCAGCTTGCGAGGTATTAATGAAAAACTGTTTTTT. Its protein is CASSLRGINEKLFF.

This clonotype was recorded at least ten times. The chain carries TRBV30 and TRBJ2-2; TRBD1 matches 8 bases. The ends lost 7 bases at V and 4 bases at J; junction bases unmatched: 14. CDR1 and CDR2 from the germline V gene are GTSNPN and SVGIG (reference sequence). The CDR3 loop spans 16 amino acids. CDR3 in DNA: TGTGCCTTGGGACCGACAGGGGTTCTCGGCACCGGGGAGCTGTTTTTT. Its protein is CALGPTGVLGTGELFF.

This clonotype was seen many times. The chain couples TRBV20-1 to TRBJ2-3, with 8 bases matching TRBD2. This CDR3 contains 15 residues. Per germline, CDR1 DFQATT and CDR2 SNEGSKA (reference sequence). The V gene end was trimmed by 5 bases and the J gene end by 3 bases; junction bases not matched to a gene: 10. For the CDR3, the DNA is TGCAGTGCTCCCCGGGGCGGGGGGAAGACAGATACGCAGTATTTT. The encoded protein is CSAPRGGGKTDTQYF.

This clonotype was counted at least ten times. V gene TRBV6-1 combines with J gene TRBJ2-5; D ambiguous. V gave up 6 bases and J gave up 5 bases, with 22 bases separating them. The CDR3 spans 16 residues. Germline CDR1 reads MNHNS; CDR2 reads SASEGT. In DNA form, the CDR3 reads TGTGCCAGCAGCCGACTGGGGTTGACTCTTGGGGAGACCCAGTACTTC. It translates to CASSRLGLTLGETQYF.

The rearrangement links TRBV28 to TRBJ1-5; a weak D match, TRBD1 (5 bases). V was cut by 3 bases and J by 2 bases, with 14 bases left in between. Germline V gene lookup returns CDR1 MDHEN and CDR2 SYDVKM. The CDR3 sequence is 16 residues long. For the CDR3, the DNA is TGTGCCAGCAGTTTGATGGCAGGGACGGGCAATCAGCCCCAGCATTTT. It codes for CASSLMAGTGNQPQHF.

This clonotype was detected a few times. The V gene is TRBV6-1, the J gene TRBJ2-3; 14 bases line up with TRBD2. The ends lost 5 bases at V and 5 bases at J; junction bases unmatched: 6. Germline V gives CDR1 MNHNS, CDR2 SASEGT. The CDR3 runs 16 residues. The DNA for the CDR3 is TGTGCCAGCAGTAAAGGGACTAGCGGGAGTATAGATACGCAGTATTTT. Protein sequence: CASSKGTSGSIDTQYF.

This clonotype was seen ten or more times. The V and J genes are TRBV28 and TRBJ1-1; TRBD1 agrees at 9 bases. The CDR3 covers 16 residues. Germline trimming cut 5 bases from V and 4 bases from J; bases unmatched to any gene: 11. Looked up from germline, CDR1 is MDHEN and CDR2 is SYDVKM. In nucleotides, the CDR3 is TGTGCCAGCAGTACTCCGGGACAGGGACGCCGCACTGAAGCTTTCTTT. It specifies CASSTPGQGRRTEAFF.

This clonotype was picked up many times. The genes are TRBV27 and TRBJ1-3; TRBD1 agrees at 9 bases. After removal of 5 bases from V and 0 bases from J, the junction contained 11 bases not matched to a gene. CDR3 length equals 18 residues. Germline CDR1 reads MNHEY; CDR2 reads SMNVEV (reference sequence). The CDR3: CASSPSPGTGNSGNTIYF. The DNA for the CDR3 is TGTGCCAGCAGTCCCTCTCCTGGGACAGGGAACTCTGGAAACACCATATATTTT.

This clonotype was recorded at least ten times. This chain uses TRBV3-1 with TRBJ2-3, with a weak D call TRBD2 (5 bases). CDR1 is LGHDT and CDR2 is YNNKEL in the germline V gene (reference sequence). Trimming shortened V by 5 bases and J by 3 bases, and 21 bases separated the two germline ends. The CDR3 sequence is 17 residues long. The CDR3 coding sequence is TGTGCCAGCAGCTTAGCCGGCCCGAGGGTGGGGACAGATACGCAGTATTTT. It specifies CASSLAGPRVGTDTQYF.

This clonotype came up many times. J is TRBJ2-1 and V is TRBV6-1; no clear D. The ends were cut back, 1 base at V and 9 bases at J, with 10 bases in the middle. Per the germline V gene, CDR1 is MNHNS and CDR2 is SASEGT. This CDR3 has 13 residues. This CDR3 reads CASSEGAGSEQFF. The CDR3 nucleotides are TGTGCCAGCAGTGAAGGGGCCGGCAGTGAGCAGTTCTTC.

The chain joins TRBV20-1 to TRBJ2-7; perhaps TRBD2 as D (6 bases). Germline V gene sequence: CDR1 DFQATT, CDR2 SNEGSKA (reference sequence). V lost 7 bases and J lost 7, with 14 bases in between. This CDR3 comprises 11 residues. The chain's CDR3 is CSGSGTWEQYF. CDR3 coding DNA: TGCAGTGGATCCGGGACTTGGGAGCAGTACTTC.

Turning to this clonotype: This may stem from a read error, because a much larger clone lies one nucleotide away. The chain recombines TRBV6-2 or TRBV6-3 with TRBJ2-1, with TRBD2 identical over 14 bases. The germline V gene encodes CDR1 MNHEY and CDR2 SVGEGT. The length of the CDR3 is 17 residues. V lost 5 bases to trimming and J lost 8 bases; unmatched junction nucleotides: 11. Written as DNA, the CDR3 is TGTGCCAGCAGTGGATTCGGGACTAGCGGGAGTTCGGATGAGCAGTTCTTC. It codes for CASSGFGTSGSSDEQFF.

This clonotype was seen only a few times. V usage is TRBV6-2 or TRBV6-3 and J usage is TRBJ2-2; TRBD1 might be the D (6 bases). The CDR3 covers 13 residues. Germline V gives CDR1 MNHEY, CDR2 SVGEGT. Trimming cost V 7 bases and J 5 bases, with 11 bases left between them. The CDR3 sequence is CASTRGQTGELFF. In nucleotides, the CDR3 is TGTGCCAGCACGCGTGGACAGACCGGGGAGCTGTTTTTT.

This clonotype came up many times. In DNA, the CDR3 is TGTGCCAGCAGCCCCGTAGCGGGAGATCGGACAGATACGCAGTATTTT. This codes for CASSPVAGDRTDTQYF. This chain connects TRBV7-9 to TRBJ2-3; 9 positions agree with TRBD2. Germline lookup yields CDR1 SEHNR and CDR2 FQNEAQ (reference sequence). Germline trimming cut 5 bases from V and 3 bases from J; bases unmatched to any gene: 9. This CDR3 has 16 amino acids.

The sample holds a few counts of this clonotype. This chain connects TRBV30 to TRBJ2-2; 11 bases agree with TRBD2. The germline CDR1 and CDR2 sequences are GTSNPN and SVGIG (reference sequence). The CDR3 has 17 residues. V was pared by 3 bases and J by 6 bases, with 12 bases of the junction left unmatched. This chain's CDR3 is CAWRATSGERRAGELFF. The CDR3 DNA follows: TGTGCCTGGAGGGCGACTAGCGGGGAGAGGAGGGCCGGGGAGCTGTTTTTT.